This passage covers 2 T cell receptor beta chains from one sample sequenced in a study of Graves' ophthalmopathy and Graves' hyperthyroidism. From RNA, the CDR3 regions of TCR beta chains were amplified and sequenced. Following a first-round RT-PCR that used HTBI primers, a second-round multiplex PCR was carried out. TCRdb independently ran MiXCR on the multiplex PCR reads; one entry per CDR3 protein. This sample has 600,000 to 700,000 distinct CDR3 sequences, with about two fifths found just once. Sequences were obtained from peripheral blood. The receptor source for this set is an adult man with Graves' ophthalmopathy.

This rearrangement joins TRBV10-1 to TRBJ2-7, with 11 nucleotides matching TRBD1. The CDR3 extends over 15 amino acids. Per germline, CDR1 WNHNN and CDR2 SYGVQD (reference sequence). Unmatched junction bases numbered 8, after V lost 7 bases and J lost 3 bases. CDR3 sequence: CASKGQGAQSYEQYF. The DNA for the CDR3 is TGCGCCAGCAAAGGACAGGGGGCACAAAGCTACGAGCAGTACTTC.

Note on this clonotype: A clone one base away is much larger, so this may be a read error. The V and J genes are TRBV5-1 and TRBJ2-7; possible D gene TRBD1, 6 bases. The ends were cut back, 6 bases at V and 2 bases at J, with 18 bases in the middle. The CDR3 has 15 amino acids. Germline V CDR1 and CDR2: SGHRS, YFSETQ. In DNA, the CDR3 is TGCGCCAGCACCCGCTCCGGGGCAGGGGCCTACGAGCAGTACTTC. Residues: CASTRSGAGAYEQYF.